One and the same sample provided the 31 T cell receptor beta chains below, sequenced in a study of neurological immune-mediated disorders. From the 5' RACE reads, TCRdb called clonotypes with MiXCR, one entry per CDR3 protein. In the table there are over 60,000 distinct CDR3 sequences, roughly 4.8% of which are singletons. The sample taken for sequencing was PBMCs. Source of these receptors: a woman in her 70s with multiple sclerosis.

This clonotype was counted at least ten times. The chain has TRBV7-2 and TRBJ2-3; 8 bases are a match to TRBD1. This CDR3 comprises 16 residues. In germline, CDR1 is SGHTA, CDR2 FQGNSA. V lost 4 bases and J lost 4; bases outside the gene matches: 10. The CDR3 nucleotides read TGTGCCAGCAGCTCAGAAGGACAGGGCTTTGCAGATACGCAGTATTTT. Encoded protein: CASSSEGQGFADTQYF. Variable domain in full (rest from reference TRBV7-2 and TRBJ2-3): GAGVSQSPSNKVTEKGKDVELRCDPISGHTALYWYRQSLGQGLEFLIYFQGNSAPDKSGLPSDRFSAERTGGSVSTLTIQRTQQEDSAVYLCASSSEGQGFADTQYFGPGTRLTVL.

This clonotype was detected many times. The DNA of the CDR3 is TGTGCCATCAGTGATTACGGAGCGGGAGGAGTCACAGATACGCAGTATTTT. It encodes CAISDYGAGGVTDTQYF. The J gene is TRBJ2-3, the V gene TRBV10-3, with 9 nucleotides matching TRBD2. CDR1 and CDR2 from the germline V gene are ENHRY and SYGVKD. J gave up 2 bases and V 3 bases, and 9 bases lay outside the gene matches. The length of the CDR3 is 17 residues.

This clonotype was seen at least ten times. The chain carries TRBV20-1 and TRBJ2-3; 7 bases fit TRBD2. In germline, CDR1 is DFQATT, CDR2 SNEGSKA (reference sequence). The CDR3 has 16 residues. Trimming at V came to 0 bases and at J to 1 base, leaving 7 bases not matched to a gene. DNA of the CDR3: TGCAGTGCTAGAGAAGATGGCGGGAGTCGCACAGATACGCAGTATTTT. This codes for CSAREDGGSRTDTQYF.

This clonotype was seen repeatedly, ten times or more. CDR3 amino acids: CASSLAGVRSAFF. DNA for the CDR3: TGTGCCAGCAGTCTTGCAGGGGTCAGATCAGCTTTCTTT. The gene calls are TRBV12-3 or TRBV12-4 and TRBJ1-1; possibly TRBD1 for D (6 bases). The CDR3 covers 13 residues. V dropped 5 bases and J dropped 10 bases, with 17 bases sitting between them.

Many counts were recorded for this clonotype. DNA of the CDR3: TGTGCCAGCAGCGGTGGAGGGTCCAACGAGCAGTACTTC. Protein product: CASSGGGSNEQYF. V usage is TRBV9 and J usage is TRBJ2-7; D may be TRBD2 (6 bases). The CDR3 extends over 13 amino acids. V gave up 3 bases and J gave up 5 bases, with 12 bases separating them. Germline V gene lookup returns CDR1 SGDLS and CDR2 YYNGEE.

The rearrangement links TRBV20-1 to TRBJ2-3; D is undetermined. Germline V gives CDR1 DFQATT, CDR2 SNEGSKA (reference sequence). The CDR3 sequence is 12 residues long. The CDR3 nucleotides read TGCATTGCCCCATCACTGACAGATACGCAGTATTTT. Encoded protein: CIAPSLTDTQYF.

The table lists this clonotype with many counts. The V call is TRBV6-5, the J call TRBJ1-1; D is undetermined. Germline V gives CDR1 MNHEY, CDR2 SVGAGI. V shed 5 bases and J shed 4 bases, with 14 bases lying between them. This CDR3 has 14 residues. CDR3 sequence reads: CASSQDLISTEAFF. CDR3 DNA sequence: TGTGCCAGCAGTCAGGACCTGATAAGCACTGAAGCTTTCTTT.

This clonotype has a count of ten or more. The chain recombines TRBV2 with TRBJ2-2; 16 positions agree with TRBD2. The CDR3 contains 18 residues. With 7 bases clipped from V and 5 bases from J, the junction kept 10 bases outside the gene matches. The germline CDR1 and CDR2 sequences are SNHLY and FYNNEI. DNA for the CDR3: TGTGCCAGCATACCGGGACTAGCGGGAGGGCCGGGGACCGGGGAGCTGTTTTTT. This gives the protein CASIPGLAGGPGTGELFF.

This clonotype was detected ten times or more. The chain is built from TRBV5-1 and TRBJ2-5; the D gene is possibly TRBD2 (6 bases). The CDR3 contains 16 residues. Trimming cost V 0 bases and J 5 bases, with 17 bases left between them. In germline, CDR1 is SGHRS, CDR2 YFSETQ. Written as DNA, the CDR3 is TGCGCCAGCAGCTTGGCCGGAGGGAGACTGGCGGAGACCCAGTACTTC. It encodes CASSLAGGRLAETQYF.

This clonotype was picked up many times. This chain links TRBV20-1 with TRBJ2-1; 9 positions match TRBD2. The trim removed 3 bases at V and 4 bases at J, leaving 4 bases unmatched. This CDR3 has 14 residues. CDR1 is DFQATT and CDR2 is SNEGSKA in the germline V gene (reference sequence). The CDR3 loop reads CSARTSGYYNEQFF. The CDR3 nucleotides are TGCAGTGCTAGGACTAGCGGATATTACAATGAGCAGTTCTTC.

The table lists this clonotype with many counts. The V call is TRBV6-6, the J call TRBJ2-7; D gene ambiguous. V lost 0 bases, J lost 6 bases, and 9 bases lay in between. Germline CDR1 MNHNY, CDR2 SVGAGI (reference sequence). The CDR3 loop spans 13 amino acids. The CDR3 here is CASSYSLQGEQYF. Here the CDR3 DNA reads TGTGCCAGCAGTTACTCTCTTCAAGGCGAGCAGTACTTC.

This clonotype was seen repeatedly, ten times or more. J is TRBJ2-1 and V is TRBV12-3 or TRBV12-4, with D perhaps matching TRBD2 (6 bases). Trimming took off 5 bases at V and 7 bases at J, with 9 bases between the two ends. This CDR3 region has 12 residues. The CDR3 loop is CASSRLGNEQFF. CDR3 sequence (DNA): TGTGCCAGCAGTAGACTAGGGAATGAGCAGTTCTTC.

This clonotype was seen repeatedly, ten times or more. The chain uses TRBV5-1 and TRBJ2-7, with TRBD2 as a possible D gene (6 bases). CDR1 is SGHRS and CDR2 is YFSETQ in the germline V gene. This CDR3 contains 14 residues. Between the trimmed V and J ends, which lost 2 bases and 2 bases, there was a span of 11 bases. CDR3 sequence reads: CASSFGGMTYEQYF. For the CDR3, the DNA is TGCGCCAGCAGCTTTGGCGGGATGACCTACGAGCAGTACTTC. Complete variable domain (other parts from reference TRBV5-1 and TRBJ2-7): KAGVTQTPRYLIKTRGQQVTLSCSPISGHRSVSWYQQTPGQGLQFLFEYFSETQRNKGNFPGRFSGRQFSNSRSEMNVSTLELGDSALYLCASSFGGMTYEQYFGPGTRLTVT.

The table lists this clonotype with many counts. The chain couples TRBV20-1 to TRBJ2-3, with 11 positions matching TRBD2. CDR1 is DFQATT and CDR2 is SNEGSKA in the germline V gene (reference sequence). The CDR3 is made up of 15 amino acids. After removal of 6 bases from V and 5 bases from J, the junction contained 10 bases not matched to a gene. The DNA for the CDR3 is TGCAGTGCCAGACTAGCGGGATATTCAAGAGATACGCAGTATTTT. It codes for CSARLAGYSRDTQYF.

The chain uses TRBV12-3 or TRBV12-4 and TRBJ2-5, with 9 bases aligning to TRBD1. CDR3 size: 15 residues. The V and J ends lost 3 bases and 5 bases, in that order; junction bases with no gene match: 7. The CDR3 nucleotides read TGTGCCAGCAGTTTGGGGGACAGGGAGGGGGAGACCCAGTACTTC. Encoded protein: CASSLGDREGETQYF.

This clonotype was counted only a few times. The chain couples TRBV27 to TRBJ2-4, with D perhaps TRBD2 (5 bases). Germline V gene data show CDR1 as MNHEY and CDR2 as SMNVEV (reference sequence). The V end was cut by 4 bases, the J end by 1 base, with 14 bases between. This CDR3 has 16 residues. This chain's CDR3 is CASSSPLGIAKNIQYF. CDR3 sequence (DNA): TGTGCCAGCAGTTCCCCACTAGGGATTGCCAAAAACATTCAGTACTTC.

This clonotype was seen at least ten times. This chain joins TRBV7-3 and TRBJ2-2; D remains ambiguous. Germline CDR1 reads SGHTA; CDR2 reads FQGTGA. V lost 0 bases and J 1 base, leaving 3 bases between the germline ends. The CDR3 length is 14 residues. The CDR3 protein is CASSLTRNTGELFF. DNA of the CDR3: TGTGCCAGCAGCTTAACACGGAACACCGGGGAGCTGTTTTTT.

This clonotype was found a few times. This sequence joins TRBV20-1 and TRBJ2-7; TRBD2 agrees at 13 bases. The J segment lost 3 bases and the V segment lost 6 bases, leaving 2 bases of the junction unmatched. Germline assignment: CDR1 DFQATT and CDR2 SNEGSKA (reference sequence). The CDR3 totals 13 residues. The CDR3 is CSAGLAGVYEQYF. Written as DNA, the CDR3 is TGCAGTGCCGGACTAGCGGGGGTCTACGAGCAGTACTTC.

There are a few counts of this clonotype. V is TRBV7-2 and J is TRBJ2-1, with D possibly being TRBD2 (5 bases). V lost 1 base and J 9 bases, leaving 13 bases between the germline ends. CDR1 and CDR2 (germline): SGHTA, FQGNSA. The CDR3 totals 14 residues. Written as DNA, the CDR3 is TGTGCCAGCAGCTTAGTTAAGAGGGATGGTGAGCAGTTCTTC. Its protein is CASSLVKRDGEQFF.

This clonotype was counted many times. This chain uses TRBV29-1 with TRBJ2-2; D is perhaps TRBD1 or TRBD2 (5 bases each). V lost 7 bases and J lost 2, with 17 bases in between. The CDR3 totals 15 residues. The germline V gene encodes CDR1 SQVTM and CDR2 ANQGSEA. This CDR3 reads CSARTGPSNTGELFF. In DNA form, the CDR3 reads TGCAGCGCTCGAACGGGGCCCTCCAACACCGGGGAGCTGTTTTTT.

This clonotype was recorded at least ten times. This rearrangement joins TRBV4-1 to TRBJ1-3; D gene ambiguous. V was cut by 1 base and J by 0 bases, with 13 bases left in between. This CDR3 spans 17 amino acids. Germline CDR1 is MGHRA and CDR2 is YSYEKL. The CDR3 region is CASSQGPALSSGNTIYF. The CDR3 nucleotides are TGCGCCAGCAGCCAAGGCCCAGCGCTTAGCTCTGGAAACACCATATATTTT.

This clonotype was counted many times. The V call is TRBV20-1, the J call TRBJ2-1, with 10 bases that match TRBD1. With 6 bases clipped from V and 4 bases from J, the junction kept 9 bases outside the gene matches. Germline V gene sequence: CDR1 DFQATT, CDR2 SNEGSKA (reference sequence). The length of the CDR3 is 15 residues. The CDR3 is CSAVIRDRGYNEQFF. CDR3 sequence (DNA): TGCAGTGCCGTTATCCGGGACAGGGGTTACAATGAGCAGTTCTTC.

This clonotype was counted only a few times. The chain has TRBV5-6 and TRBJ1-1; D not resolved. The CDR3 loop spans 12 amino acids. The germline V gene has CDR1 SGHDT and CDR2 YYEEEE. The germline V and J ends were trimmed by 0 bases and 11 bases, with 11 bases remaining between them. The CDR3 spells CASSLGGLRAFF. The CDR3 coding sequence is TGTGCCAGCAGCTTGGGAGGGCTCCGGGCTTTCTTT.

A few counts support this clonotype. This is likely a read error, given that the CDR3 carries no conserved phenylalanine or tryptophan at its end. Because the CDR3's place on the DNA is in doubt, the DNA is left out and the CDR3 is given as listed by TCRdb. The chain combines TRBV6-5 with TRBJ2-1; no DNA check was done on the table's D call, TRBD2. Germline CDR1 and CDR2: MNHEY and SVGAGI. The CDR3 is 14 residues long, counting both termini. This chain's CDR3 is CASSYRVLGQLEAI.

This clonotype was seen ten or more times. The DNA for the CDR3 is TGCAGTGCTAGGAAGGGGGAGGGAACCTACGAGCAGTACTTC. It translates to CSARKGEGTYEQYF. The J gene is TRBJ2-7, the V gene TRBV20-1, with a tentative D call TRBD2 (7 bases). The CDR3 sequence is 14 residues long. V was trimmed by 3 bases and J by 2 bases, leaving 14 bases between them. CDR1 is DFQATT, CDR2 SNEGSKA, per germline (reference sequence).

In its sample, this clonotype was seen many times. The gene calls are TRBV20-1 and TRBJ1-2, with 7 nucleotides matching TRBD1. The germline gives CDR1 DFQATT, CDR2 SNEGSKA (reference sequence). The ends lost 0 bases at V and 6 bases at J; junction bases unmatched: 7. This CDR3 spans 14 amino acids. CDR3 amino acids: CSARETGTDDGYTF. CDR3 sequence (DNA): TGCAGTGCTAGAGAAACCGGGACAGACGATGGCTACACCTTC.

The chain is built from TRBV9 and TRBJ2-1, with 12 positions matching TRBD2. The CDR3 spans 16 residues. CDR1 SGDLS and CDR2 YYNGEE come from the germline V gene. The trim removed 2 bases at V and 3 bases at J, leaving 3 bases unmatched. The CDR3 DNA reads TGTGCCAGCAGCGTGGGACTAGCGGGCTTCTACAATGAGCAGTTCTTC. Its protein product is CASSVGLAGFYNEQFF.

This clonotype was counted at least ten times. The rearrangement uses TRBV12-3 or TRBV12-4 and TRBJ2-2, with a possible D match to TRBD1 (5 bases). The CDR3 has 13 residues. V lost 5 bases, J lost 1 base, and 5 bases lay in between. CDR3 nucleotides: TGTGCCAGCAGTGACAGGAACACCGGGGAGCTGTTTTTT. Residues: CASSDRNTGELFF.

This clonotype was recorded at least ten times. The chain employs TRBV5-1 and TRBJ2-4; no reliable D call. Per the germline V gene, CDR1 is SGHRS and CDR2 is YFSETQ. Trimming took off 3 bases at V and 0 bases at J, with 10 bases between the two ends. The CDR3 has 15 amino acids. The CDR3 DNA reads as TGCGCCAGCAGCTGGCAACCTTTAGCCAAAAACATTCAGTACTTC. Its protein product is CASSWQPLAKNIQYF.

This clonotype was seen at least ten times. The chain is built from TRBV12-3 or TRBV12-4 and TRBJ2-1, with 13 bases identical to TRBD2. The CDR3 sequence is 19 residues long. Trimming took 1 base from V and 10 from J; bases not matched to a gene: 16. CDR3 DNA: TGTGCCAGCAGTTTAGAAAAGGGACTAGCGGGACAATTGACTAAGGAGCAGTTCTTC. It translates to CASSLEKGLAGQLTKEQFF.

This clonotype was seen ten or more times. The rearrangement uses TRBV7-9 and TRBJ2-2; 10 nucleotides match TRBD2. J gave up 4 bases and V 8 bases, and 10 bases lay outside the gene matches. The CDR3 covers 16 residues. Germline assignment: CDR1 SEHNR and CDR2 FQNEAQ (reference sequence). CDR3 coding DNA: TGTGCCAGCTCCCAGCCGGCTAGCGGGAGCACCGGGGAGCTGTTTTTT. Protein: CASSQPASGSTGELFF. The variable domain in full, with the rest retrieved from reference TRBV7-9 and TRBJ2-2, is DTGVSQNPRHKITKRGQNVTFRCDPISEHNRLYWYRQTLGQGPEFLTYFQNEAQLEKSRLLSDRFSAERPKGSFSTLEIQRTEQGDSAMYLCASSQPASGSTGELFFGEGSRLTVL.